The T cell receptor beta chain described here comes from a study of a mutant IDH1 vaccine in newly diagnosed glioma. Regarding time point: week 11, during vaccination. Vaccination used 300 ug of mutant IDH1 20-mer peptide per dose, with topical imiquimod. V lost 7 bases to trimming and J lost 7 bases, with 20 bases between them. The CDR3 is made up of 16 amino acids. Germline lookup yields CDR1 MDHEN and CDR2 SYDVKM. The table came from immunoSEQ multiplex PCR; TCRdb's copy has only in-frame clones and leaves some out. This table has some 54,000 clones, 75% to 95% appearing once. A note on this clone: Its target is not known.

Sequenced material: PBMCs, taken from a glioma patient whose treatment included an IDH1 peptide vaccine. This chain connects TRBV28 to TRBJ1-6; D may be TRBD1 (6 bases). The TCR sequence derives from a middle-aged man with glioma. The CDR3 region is CASTPPVDRWNSPLHF. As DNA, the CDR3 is TGTGCCAGCACCCCCCCCGTGGACAGATGGAATTCACCCCTCCACTTT.